These T cell receptor beta chains were read from a single sample in a study of T cell repertoires in cytomegalovirus infection. TCRdb fed the reads into MiXCR, producing one record per CDR3 protein. This table holds about 260,000 distinct CDR3 sequences, 9.1% found once. Source material: PBMCs. The source of these receptors is a human donor in good health (CMV status not recorded). Some clones in this sample may be carry-over from other donors' samples. Each CDR3 is given with its conserved first and last residue. Where a row states a size, it is once, few, many or the class of an expanded clone; other rows omit it.

v_gene: TRBV6-2/TRBV6-3
abundance: many
j_gene: TRBJ2-4
CDR3aa: CASSYSDPGTRYIKNIQYF

v_gene: TRBV5-1
abundance: NA
j_gene: TRBJ2-7
CDR3aa: CASSKDRGNEQYF

v_gene: TRBV6-1
abundance: few
j_gene: TRBJ1-1
CDR3aa: CASRTTVNTEAFF

v_gene: TRBV27
abundance: few
j_gene: TRBJ2-3
CDR3aa: CASSIRGARIDTQYF

v_gene: TRBV28
abundance: many
j_gene: TRBJ1-6
CDR3aa: CASSLRQGNSPLHF

v_gene: TRBV7-6
abundance: many
j_gene: TRBJ2-4
CDR3aa: CASSPRHTLAKNIQYF

v_gene: TRBV7-2
abundance: many
j_gene: TRBJ2-3
CDR3aa: CASSGDFTDTQYF

v_gene: TRBV7-2
abundance: many
j_gene: TRBJ1-1
CDR3aa: CASSLSWRAFF

v_gene: TRBV7-2
abundance: NA
j_gene: TRBJ2-3
CDR3aa: CASSPEVDRGLRTDTQYF

v_gene: TRBV28
abundance: many
j_gene: TRBJ2-1
CDR3aa: CASSLFGRGKLNEQFF

v_gene: TRBV28
abundance: NA
j_gene: TRBJ1-6
CDR3aa: CASSLLLSPLHF

v_gene: TRBV6-5
abundance: few
j_gene: TRBJ1-1
CDR3aa: CASSSQGAGTAEAFF

v_gene: TRBV7-2
abundance: many
j_gene: TRBJ1-2
CDR3aa: CASSSQGQIGGYTF

v_gene: TRBV12-3/TRBV12-4
abundance: NA
j_gene: TRBJ2-7
CDR3aa: CASTDGGYEQYF

v_gene: TRBV6-1
abundance: many
j_gene: TRBJ2-7
CDR3aa: CASRLAGGVYEQYF

v_gene: TRBV6-6
abundance: many
j_gene: TRBJ2-7
CDR3aa: CASSYHSVAGIYEQYF